Presented here are 3 T cell receptor beta chains from one specimen sequenced in a study of blood T cell repertoires in COVID-19. The method was immunoSEQ multiplex PCR; TCRdb's version includes in-frame clones alone and lacks a portion of them. The sample records 210,000 or so clones, roughly nine tenths being singletons. Sequencing was performed on PBMCs or T cells enriched from blood (not recorded which). These receptors all come from a woman aged 45-65 years in a cohort exposed to, infected with or recovered from COVID-19 (not recorded which).

This rearrangement joins TRBV5-6 to TRBJ1-3, with D possibly being TRBD1 (6 bases). Germline V gene lookup returns CDR1 SGHDT and CDR2 YYEEEE. Trimming removed 5 bases from V and 0 bases from J, with 15 bases in between. This CDR3 spans 16 amino acids. This chain's CDR3 is CASRPRGTVSGNTIYF. The CDR3 nucleotides read TGTGCCAGCAGGCCCAGGGGAACTGTCTCTGGAAACACCATATATTTT.

The chain has TRBV24-1 and TRBJ2-3; perhaps TRBD2 as D (6 bases). Germline loops: CDR1 KGHDR, CDR2 SFDVKD. The CDR3 covers 13 residues. V gave up 5 bases and J gave up 1 base, with 6 bases separating them. The CDR3: CATSAGGTDTQYF. In nucleotides, the CDR3 is TGTGCCACCAGTGCGGGGGGCACAGATACGCAGTATTTT.

This chain connects TRBV7-9 to TRBJ2-2; no clear D gene. The germline V gene has CDR1 SEHNR and CDR2 FQNEAQ (reference sequence). Deletions cut 6 bases from V and 5 bases from J, with 4 bases between. The CDR3 has 11 amino acids. Written as DNA, the CDR3 is TGTGCCAGCAGGCTAACCGGGGAGCTGTTTTTT. Its translation: CASRLTGELFF.